The 31 T cell receptor beta chains reported below all come from one sample, sequenced in a study of T cell repertoires in cytomegalovirus infection. TCRdb reprocessed the reads with MiXCR, giving one entry per CDR3 protein. Of fewer than 550,000 distinct CDR3 sequences in the sample, approximately 33% are singletons; the top ten hold roughly 15%. Input material: PBMCs. The receptors shown here come from a human donor in good health (CMV status not recorded). Some clones in this sample may be carry-over from other donors' samples.

This clonotype was observed a handful of times. The rearrangement links TRBV7-9 to TRBJ1-2; 11 bases are shared with TRBD1. The CDR3 is made up of 14 amino acids. Per germline, CDR1 SEHNR and CDR2 FQNEAQ (reference sequence). V dropped 4 bases and J dropped 8; count of bases not matched to a gene: 6. The CDR3 is CASSSDRGRWGYTF. CDR3 DNA sequence: TGTGCCAGCAGCTCGGACAGGGGGCGTTGGGGCTACACCTTC.

The chain has TRBV6-2 or TRBV6-3 and TRBJ1-5, with a tentative D call TRBD1 (5 bases). The CDR3 loop spans 17 amino acids. The germline gives CDR1 MNHEY, CDR2 SVGEGT. Trimming pared 4 bases from V and 2 bases from J, leaving 18 bases between. The DNA for the CDR3 is TGTGCCAGCAGTTTGTTGCAGGGTGGGGTTGGCAATCAGCCCCAGCATTTT. Translated, it gives CASSLLQGGVGNQPQHF.

In this sample, this clonotype turned up many times. The V gene is TRBV7-2, the J gene TRBJ1-1, with 8 positions matching TRBD1. J gave up 4 bases and V 3 bases, and 7 bases lay outside the gene matches. Germline V gene lookup returns CDR1 SGHTA and CDR2 FQGNSA. The CDR3 consists of 15 residues. The CDR3 reads CASSLAWTGITEAFF. The CDR3 coding sequence is TGTGCCAGCAGCTTGGCGTGGACAGGGATCACTGAAGCTTTCTTT.

In its sample, this clonotype was seen many times. This chain connects TRBV12-3 or TRBV12-4 to TRBJ2-7, with a weak D call TRBD2 (5 bases). V was shortened by 6 bases and J by 1 base, with 10 bases between the two germline ends. The CDR3 is 13 amino acids. CDR3: CASSFGGSYEQYF. DNA for the CDR3: TGTGCCAGCAGCTTCGGAGGATCCTACGAGCAGTACTTC.

V and J are TRBV6-2 or TRBV6-3 and TRBJ2-7, with TRBD1 identical over 7 bases. Trimming cost V 2 bases and J 5 bases; bases outside gene matches: 9. Germline CDR1 MNHEY, CDR2 SVGEGT. CDR3 length equals 15 residues. CDR3 residues: CASSYPRTGAHEQYF. The CDR3 DNA reads as TGTGCCAGCAGTTACCCCAGGACAGGCGCCCACGAGCAGTACTTC.

The rearrangement joins TRBV5-8 to TRBJ1-2; 7 nucleotides line up with TRBD1. J was trimmed by 8 bases and V by 3 bases; bases with no gene match: 7. The length of the CDR3 is 13 residues. Per the germline V gene, CDR1 is SGHTS and CDR2 is YDEGEE. CDR3 in amino acids: CASSYTGVRGYTF. CDR3 nucleotides: TGTGCCAGCAGCTACACAGGGGTTAGAGGCTACACCTTC. Combining the CDR3 with reference TRBV5-8 and TRBJ1-2 gives the whole variable domain EAGVTQSPTHLIKTRGQQATLRCSPISGHTSVYWYQQALGLGLQFLLWYDEGEERNRGNFPPRFSGRQFPNYSSELNVNALELEDSALYLCASSYTGVRGYTFGSGTRLTVV.

V gene TRBV18 combines with J gene TRBJ1-4; no definite D call. The CDR3 is made up of 14 amino acids. V dropped 2 bases and J dropped 4 bases, with 8 bases sitting between them. Looked up from germline, CDR1 is KGHSH and CDR2 is LQKENI. CDR3 sequence reads: CASSPEAGNEKLFF. DNA of the CDR3: TGTGCCAGCTCACCAGAGGCGGGTAATGAAAAACTGTTTTTT.

Details on this clonotype: With a much larger clone just one base away, this may be a read error. The DNA for the CDR3 is TGTGCCCGCAGCCCAACGGACGGTAATCAGCCCCAGCATTTT. This sequence encodes CARSPTDGNQPQHF. The gene calls are TRBV7-2 and TRBJ1-5; D is ambiguous. The germline gives CDR1 SGHTA, CDR2 FQGNSA. The CDR3 is made up of 14 amino acids.

This clonotype was observed at least ten times. The chain recombines TRBV7-2 with TRBJ1-2; D may be TRBD1 (6 bases). The CDR3 contains 15 residues. Trimming pared 5 bases from V and 5 bases from J, leaving 18 bases between. Germline-derived CDR1 and CDR2 are SGHTA and FQGNSA. CDR3 amino acids: CASSPEKTGIYGYTF. The CDR3 coding sequence is TGTGCCAGCAGCCCAGAAAAGACAGGCATTTATGGCTACACCTTC.

The sample holds a few counts of this clonotype. This chain joins TRBV7-2 and TRBJ1-1; TRBD1 matches 9 bases. CDR1 SGHTA and CDR2 FQGNSA come from the germline V gene. With V trimmed by 5 bases and J by 0 bases, 7 bases remained unmatched. The CDR3 sequence is 16 residues long. DNA of the CDR3: TGTGCCAGCAGCCCAAACAGGGGGCGCATGAACACTGAAGCTTTCTTT. Its translation is CASSPNRGRMNTEAFF.

The CDR3 loop reads CASSENVPNEQFF. CDR3 nucleotide sequence: TGTGCCAGCAGTGAAAATGTCCCCAATGAGCAGTTCTTC. This chain joins TRBV2 and TRBJ2-1, with D uncertain. V shed 2 bases and J shed 6 bases, with 8 bases lying between them. CDR3 size: 13 residues. Per germline, CDR1 SNHLY and CDR2 FYNNEI.

This clonotype was counted once. The chain is built from TRBV9 and TRBJ2-3; D is tentatively TRBD1 or TRBD2 (5 bases each). This CDR3 is 15 amino acids long. In germline, CDR1 is SGDLS, CDR2 YYNGEE. Trimming left V 0 bases short and J 2 bases short, with 10 bases between. The CDR3, as DNA: TGTGCCAGCAGCGTAGAGGGACCAAACACAGATACGCAGTATTTT. Translating it yields CASSVEGPNTDTQYF.

The chain recombines TRBV9 with TRBJ2-1; TRBD2 matches 7 bases. This CDR3 has 14 amino acids. V shed 4 bases and J 12 bases; nucleotides not matched to a gene: 13. CDR1 and CDR2 (germline): SGDLS, YYNGEE. The CDR3 sequence is CASSLGRVGGGQFF. DNA of the CDR3: TGTGCCAGCAGCCTCGGGCGGGTTGGGGGGGGGCAGTTCTTC. The full variable domain, its missing parts supplied by reference TRBV9 and TRBJ2-1, is DSGVTQTPKHLITATGQRVTLRCSPRSGDLSVYWYQQSLDQGLQFLIQYYNGEERAKGNILERFSAQQFPDLHSELNLSSLELGDSALYFCASSLGRVGGGQFFGPGTRLTVL.

The genes are TRBV4-1 and TRBJ2-7, with unresolved D. Trimming stripped 0 bases from V and 3 bases from J, with 9 bases between. Germline CDR1 reads MGHRA; CDR2 reads YSYEKL. The CDR3 loop spans 14 amino acids. The DNA of the CDR3 is TGCGCCAGCAGCCAAGATAGGGCAAACTACGAGCAGTACTTC. This gives the protein CASSQDRANYEQYF.

This clonotype occurred a few times. V and J are TRBV12-3 or TRBV12-4 and TRBJ1-3; 10 positions agree with TRBD1. The CDR3 loop spans 14 amino acids. With 7 bases clipped from V and 4 bases from J, the junction kept 4 bases outside the gene matches. DNA for the CDR3: TGTGCCAGCAACAGACAGGGGGCAGGAAACACCATATATTTT. As protein: CASNRQGAGNTIYF.

The J gene is TRBJ2-3, the V gene TRBV20-1; TRBD2 matches at 8 bases. The germline CDR1 and CDR2 sequences are DFQATT and SNEGSKA (reference sequence). V lost 6 bases to trimming and J lost 1 base; unmatched junction nucleotides: 6. This CDR3 contains 14 residues. For the CDR3, the DNA is TGCAGTGCCCATAGCGGGGTGGGCACAGATACGCAGTATTTT. It specifies CSAHSGVGTDTQYF.

This clonotype was seen repeatedly, ten times or more. V and J are TRBV7-2 and TRBJ1-1, with a tentative D call TRBD1 (5 bases). The V gene's germline CDR1 is SGHTA and CDR2 FQGNSA. The CDR3 is 15 amino acids. The ends were cut back, 3 bases at V and 1 base at J, with 12 bases in the middle. The CDR3 region is CASSLVGTSNTEAFF. As DNA, the CDR3 is TGTGCCAGCAGCTTGGTTGGGACCTCGAACACTGAAGCTTTCTTT.

The sample holds a few counts of this clonotype. The rearrangement links TRBV19 to TRBJ2-2; 12 bases agree with TRBD2. Trimming cost V 9 bases and J 1 base; bases outside gene matches: 6. The CDR3 totals 16 residues. Germline assignment: CDR1 LNHDA and CDR2 SQIVND (reference sequence). The CDR3 spells CASTRTSGVNTGELFF. The CDR3 DNA is TGTGCCAGCACTCGGACTAGCGGGGTGAACACCGGGGAGCTGTTTTTT.

As regards this clonotype: Likely a read error: the CDR3 ends without its conserved phenylalanine or tryptophan. V gene TRBV7-9 combines with J gene TRBJ2-2; D might be TRBD2 (6 bases). The CDR3 is 18 amino acids. Trimming removed 4 bases at V and 4 bases at J, with 22 bases between. Looked up from germline, CDR1 is SEHNR and CDR2 is FQNEAQ (reference sequence). The CDR3 here is CASSSGLSWGYFTGELFC. CDR3 DNA: TGTGCCAGCAGCTCGGGACTTAGCTGGGGTTATTTCACCGGGGAGCTGTTTTGT.

This clonotype was detected a few times. J is TRBJ1-6 and V is TRBV7-2; D unresolved. The CDR3 spans 16 residues. The V gene lost 3 bases and the J gene lost 7 bases, with 16 bases spanning the gap. In germline, CDR1 is SGHTA, CDR2 FQGNSA. In DNA, the CDR3 is TGTGCCAGCAGCTTTAACAGCCTATCCGCGAATTCACCCCTCCACTTT. Translating it yields CASSFNSLSANSPLHF.

This chain links TRBV5-4 with TRBJ1-2; D gene uncertain. CDR3 length: 16 amino acids. The V gene lost 4 bases and the J gene lost 4 bases, with 20 bases spanning the gap. CDR1 is SGHNT, CDR2 YYREEE, per germline (reference sequence). CDR3 in DNA: TGTGCCAGCAGCGCGGTCGGTAGGGAGGGTACCTATGGCTACACCTTC. This encodes CASSAVGREGTYGYTF.

This clonotype was counted many times. J is TRBJ1-1 and V is TRBV7-8, with D uncertain. V was trimmed by 1 base and J by 3 bases, leaving 12 bases between them. The CDR3 has 15 residues. Germline V lookup: CDR1 SGHVS, CDR2 FQNEAQ. The CDR3 region has the DNA TGTGCCAGCAGCTTAGTCCCGGGAAGGCACACTGAAGCTTTCTTT. It translates to CASSLVPGRHTEAFF.

The rearrangement uses TRBV4-1 and TRBJ1-4, with D tentatively TRBD1 (6 bases). Trimming took 4 bases from V and 4 from J, leaving 13 bases between them. Germline lookup yields CDR1 MGHRA and CDR2 YSYEKL. This CDR3 region has 15 residues. The CDR3 nucleotides read TGCGCCAGCAGCCGACGGACAGACATTAATGAAAAACTGTTTTTT. It codes for CASSRRTDINEKLFF.

This clonotype was observed many times. V gene TRBV7-2 combines with J gene TRBJ2-5; D perhaps matches TRBD2 (7 bases). The length of the CDR3 is 14 residues. Per germline, CDR1 SGHTA and CDR2 FQGNSA. V lost 5 bases and J 4 bases, leaving 14 bases between the germline ends. CDR3 DNA: TGTGCCAGCAGCCAAGGGGGGGGAGGAGAGACCCAGTACTTC. It encodes CASSQGGGGETQYF.

This clonotype appeared a few times. The chain combines TRBV12-3 or TRBV12-4 with TRBJ2-7, with TRBD1 as a possible D gene (6 bases). The ends were cut back, 6 bases at V and 5 bases at J, with 14 bases in the middle. The CDR3 consists of 13 residues. CDR3 DNA sequence: TGTGCCAGCAGGTCCACAGGGTCCCACGAGCAGTACTTC. Protein product: CASRSTGSHEQYF.

The V call is TRBV20-1, the J call TRBJ2-2, with D perhaps matching TRBD1 (6 bases). Germline V gives CDR1 DFQATT, CDR2 SNEGSKA (reference sequence). The CDR3 covers 15 residues. V lost 7 bases, J lost 5 bases, and 20 bases lay in between. The CDR3 coding sequence is TGCAGTGTAGGGTTAGGACAGTTGGAGACCGGGGAGCTGTTTTTT. Translating it yields CSVGLGQLETGELFF.

As for this clonotype: Being one base from a much bigger clone, this may be a read error. This rearrangement joins TRBV7-2 to TRBJ2-5; weak D call: TRBD2 (6 bases). This CDR3 is 15 amino acids long. CDR1 SGHTA and CDR2 FQGNSA come from the germline V gene. The germline V and J ends were trimmed by 4 bases and 7 bases, with 19 bases remaining between them. The CDR3 reads CASSSAQGGGGTQYF. CDR3 DNA sequence: TGTGCCAGCAGCTCCGCCCAGGGAGGAGGAGGGACCCAGTACTTC.

V usage is TRBV2 and J usage is TRBJ1-5; weak D call: TRBD1 (6 bases). The length of the CDR3 is 14 residues. V lost 6 bases and J 7 bases, leaving 16 bases between the germline ends. Per germline, CDR1 SNHLY and CDR2 FYNNEI. CDR3 protein: CASRENPGEQPQHF. The CDR3 region has the DNA TGTGCCAGCAGAGAAAACCCAGGGGAACAGCCCCAGCATTTT.

In its sample, this clonotype was seen a few times. The rearrangement uses TRBV4-1 and TRBJ1-1; the D is unclear. The CDR3 is made up of 13 amino acids. The germline V and J ends were trimmed by 0 bases and 3 bases, with 5 bases remaining between them. From germline, CDR1 is MGHRA and CDR2 YSYEKL. Here the CDR3 DNA reads TGCGCCAGCAGCCAAGATCCGGACACTGAAGCTTTCTTT. Protein sequence: CASSQDPDTEAFF.

This clonotype has at least ten counts. This rearrangement joins TRBV7-2 to TRBJ2-7; unclear D gene. Trimming shortened V by 1 base and J by 0 bases, and 10 bases separated the two germline ends. This CDR3 has 15 amino acids. Looked up from germline, CDR1 is SGHTA and CDR2 is FQGNSA. This chain's CDR3 is CASSLDLRSSYEQYF. For the CDR3, the DNA is TGTGCCAGCAGCTTAGACCTCCGAAGCTCCTACGAGCAGTACTTC.

Notes on this clonotype: A much larger clone differs by one base, so this may be a read error. The final CDR3 position lacks the conserved phenylalanine or tryptophan, pointing to a likely read error. V is TRBV7-8 and J is TRBJ2-7; D remains ambiguous. There are 14 residues in the CDR3. The germline V gene has CDR1 SGHVS and CDR2 FQNEAQ. The V end was cut by 6 bases, the J end by 0 bases, with 12 bases between. The CDR3 DNA reads as TGTGCCAGCAGAAGGATGACGAGCTCCTACGAGCAGTACTGC. It encodes CASRRMTSSYEQYC.